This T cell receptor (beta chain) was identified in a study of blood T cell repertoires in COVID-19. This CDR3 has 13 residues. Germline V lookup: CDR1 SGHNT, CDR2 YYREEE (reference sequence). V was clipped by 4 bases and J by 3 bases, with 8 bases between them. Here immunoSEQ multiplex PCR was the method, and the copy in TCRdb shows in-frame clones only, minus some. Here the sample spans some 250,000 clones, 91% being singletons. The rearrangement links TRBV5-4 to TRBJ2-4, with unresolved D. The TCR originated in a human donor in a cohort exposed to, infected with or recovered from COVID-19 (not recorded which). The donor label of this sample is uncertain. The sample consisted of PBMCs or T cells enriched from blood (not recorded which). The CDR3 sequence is CASSLYDKNIQYF. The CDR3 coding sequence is TGTGCCAGCAGCCTATATGACAAAAACATTCAGTACTTC.